This T cell receptor beta chain was captured in a study of regulatory T cells in long-lasting Graves disease. This clonotype was counted at least ten times. The antigen remains unidentified. Findings of the study overall: Possibly, too few samples lowered accuracy. In persistent patients, shared public clonotypes (roughly 2,700) outnumbered those in new patients (around 1,000).

In building TCR beta libraries, iRepertoire HTBI primers were used together with Arm-PCR of CDR3 regions. In TCRdb, the multiplex PCR reads were re-called with MiXCR into one record per CDR3 protein. The sample records about 450,000 distinct CDR3 sequences, less than 25% being singletons. The CDR3 totals 13 residues. Germline CDR1 SQVTM, CDR2 ANQGSEA. V lost 8 bases, J lost 6 bases, and 19 bases lay in between. Time point indicated: persistent/refractory GD, antithyroid drugs over 5 years with positive TRAb. Extracted RNA from PBMCs served as the source of the TCR library. V gene TRBV29-1 combines with J gene TRBJ1-1, with unresolved D. This material consisted of peripheral blood mononuclear cells (PBMCs), taken when the disease was refractory, from a patient treated with antithyroid drugs. The sequence was obtained from a female donor with Graves disease. This chain's CDR3 is CSQKRRGIAEAFF. The CDR3 DNA follows: TGCAGCCAAAAACGCCGTGGGATCGCTGAAGCTTTCTTT.